These 6 T cell receptor beta chains came from one sample sequenced in a study of T-cell reconstitution after alpha-beta-depleted transplantation in children. Unique molecular identifiers were incorporated into the prepared TCRbeta library. In TCRdb, the PCR reads were re-called with MiXCR into one record per CDR3 protein. The profile shows roughly 200,000 distinct CDR3 sequences, roughly 14% of them singletons. The material was PBMCs from the stem cell graft donor, obtained from the stem cell graft. These TCRs come from a human donor who donated a stem cell graft to a child with acute lymphoblastic leukemia.

This clonotype was detected many times. V and J are TRBV15 and TRBJ1-2; 9 bases map to TRBD1. Germline loops: CDR1 LNHNV, CDR2 YYDKDF (reference sequence). After removal of 6 bases from V and 4 bases from J, the junction contained 6 bases not matched to a gene. The CDR3 totals 14 residues. The CDR3 is CATSPDRGGYGYTF. CDR3 bases: TGTGCCACCAGTCCGGACAGGGGCGGCTATGGCTACACCTTC.

Remarks on this clonotype: Since a much larger clone is just one base distant, this may be a read error. The CDR3 protein is CASTRDGTATQYF. CDR3 DNA sequence: TGCGCCAGCACCCGGGATGGCACAGCTACGCAGTATTTT. This chain connects TRBV10-1 to TRBJ2-3, with D maybe TRBD2 (5 bases). The CDR3 runs to 13 residues. Per germline, CDR1 WNHNN and CDR2 SYGVQD (reference sequence).

There are many counts of this clonotype. The genes are TRBV28 and TRBJ2-1, with a tentative D call TRBD1 (6 bases). V was pared by 6 bases and J by 2 bases, with 14 bases between. Germline CDR1 is MDHEN and CDR2 is SYDVKM. CDR3 length: 15 amino acids. The CDR3: CASSLGTGTYNEQFF. Written as DNA, the CDR3 is TGTGCCAGCAGCCTGGGTACAGGGACCTACAATGAGCAGTTCTTC. Full variable domain (missing parts from reference TRBV28 and TRBJ2-1): DVKVTQSSRYLVKRTGEKVFLECVQDMDHENMFWYRQDPGLGLRLIYFSYDVKMKEKGDIPEGYSVSREKKERFSLILESASTNQTSMYLCASSLGTGTYNEQFFGPGTRLTVL.

Note on this clonotype: Possible read error: a much larger clone is one base away. The chain combines TRBV9 with TRBJ2-1, with D possibly matching TRBD2 (6 bases). This CDR3 is 16 amino acids long. V was cut by 1 base and J by 7 bases, with 18 bases left in between. Germline values: CDR1 SGDLS, CDR2 YYNGEE. The CDR3 spells CASSVIIAEEGNEQFF. The CDR3 bases are TGTGCCAGCAGCGTAATAATAGCTGAGGAGGGAAATGAGCAGTTCTTC.

This clonotype was picked up many times. The chain carries TRBV11-2 and TRBJ1-1; D gene unclear. The CDR3 runs to 13 residues. Germline assignment: CDR1 SGHAT and CDR2 FQNNGV. V lost 0 bases, J lost 1 base, and 3 bases lay in between. CDR3 loop: CASSLETNTEAFF. The DNA for the CDR3 is TGTGCCAGCAGCTTAGAGACGAACACTGAAGCTTTCTTT.

This clonotype appeared many times. The chain combines TRBV20-1 with TRBJ1-1; no reliable D call. V lost 5 bases and J lost 9, with 13 bases in between. CDR3 length equals 11 residues. Germline assignment: CDR1 DFQATT and CDR2 SNEGSKA (reference sequence). The DNA of the CDR3 is TGCAGTGCTCCCGGCGCTAAAAAAGCTTTCTTT. Its translation is CSAPGAKKAFF.